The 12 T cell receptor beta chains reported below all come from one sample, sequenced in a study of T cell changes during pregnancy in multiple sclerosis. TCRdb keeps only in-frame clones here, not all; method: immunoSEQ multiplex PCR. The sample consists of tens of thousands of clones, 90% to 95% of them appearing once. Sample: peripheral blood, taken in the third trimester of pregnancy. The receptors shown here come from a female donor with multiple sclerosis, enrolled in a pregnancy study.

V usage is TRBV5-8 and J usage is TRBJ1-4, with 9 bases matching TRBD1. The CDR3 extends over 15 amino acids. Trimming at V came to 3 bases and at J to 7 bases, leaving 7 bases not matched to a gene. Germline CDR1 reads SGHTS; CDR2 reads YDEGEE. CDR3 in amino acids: CASSSGTGFGEKLFF. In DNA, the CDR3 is TGTGCCAGCAGCTCCGGGACAGGGTTTGGTGAAAAACTGTTTTTT.

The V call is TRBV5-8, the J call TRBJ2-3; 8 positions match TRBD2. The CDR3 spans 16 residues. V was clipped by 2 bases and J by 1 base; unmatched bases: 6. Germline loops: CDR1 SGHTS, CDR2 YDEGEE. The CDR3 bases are TGTGCCAGCAGCTTCGGTCCTAGCGGGCGCACAGATACGCAGTATTTT. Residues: CASSFGPSGRTDTQYF. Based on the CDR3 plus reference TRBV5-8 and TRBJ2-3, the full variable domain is EAGVTQSPTHLIKTRGQQATLRCSPISGHTSVYWYQQALGLGLQFLLWYDEGEERNRGNFPPRFSGRQFPNYSSELNVNALELEDSALYLCASSFGPSGRTDTQYFGPGTRLTVL.

CDR3 DNA: TGTGCCAGCAGCTTAACGGGAGCCTACGAGCAGTACTTC. Translating gives CASSLTGAYEQYF. This chain joins TRBV5-4 and TRBJ2-7, with D perhaps matching TRBD2 (6 bases). V lost 2 bases to trimming and J lost 2 bases, with 8 bases between them. The V gene's germline CDR1 is SGHNT and CDR2 YYREEE (reference sequence). The CDR3 spans 13 residues. Combining the CDR3 with reference TRBV5-4 and TRBJ2-7 gives the whole variable domain ETGVTQSPTHLIKTRGQQVTLRCSSQSGHNTVSWYQQALGQGPQFIFQYYREEENGRGNFPPRFSGLQFPNYSSELNVNALELDDSALYLCASSLTGAYEQYFGPGTRLTVT.

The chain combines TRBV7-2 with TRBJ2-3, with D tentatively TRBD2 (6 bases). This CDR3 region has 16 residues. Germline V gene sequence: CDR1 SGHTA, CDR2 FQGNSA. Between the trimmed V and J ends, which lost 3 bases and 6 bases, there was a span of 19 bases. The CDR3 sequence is CASSFWRVQAWDTQYF. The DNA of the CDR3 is TGTGCCAGCAGCTTTTGGAGGGTACAGGCTTGGGATACGCAGTATTTT.

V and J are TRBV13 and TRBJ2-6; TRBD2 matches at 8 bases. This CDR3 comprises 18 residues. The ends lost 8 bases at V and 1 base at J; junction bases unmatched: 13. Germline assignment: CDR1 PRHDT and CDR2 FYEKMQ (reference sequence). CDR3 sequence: CASRAAGEGSSGANVLTF. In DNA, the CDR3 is TGTGCCAGCCGAGCAGCGGGAGAGGGTTCGTCTGGGGCCAACGTCCTGACTTTC.

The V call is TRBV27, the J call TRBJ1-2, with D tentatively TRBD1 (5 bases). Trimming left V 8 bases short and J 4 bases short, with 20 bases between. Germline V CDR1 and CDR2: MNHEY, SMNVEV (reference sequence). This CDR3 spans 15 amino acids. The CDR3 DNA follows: TGTGCCAGCTCCCCCCGGGAGGGAGGGGCCTATGGCTACACCTTC. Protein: CASSPREGGAYGYTF.

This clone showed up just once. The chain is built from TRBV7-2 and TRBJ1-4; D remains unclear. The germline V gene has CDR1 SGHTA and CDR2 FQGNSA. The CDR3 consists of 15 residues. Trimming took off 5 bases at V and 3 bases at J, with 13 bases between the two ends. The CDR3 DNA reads TGTGCCAGCAGCCCAGGTCGGCAGCCTAATGAAAAACTGTTTTTT. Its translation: CASSPGRQPNEKLFF.

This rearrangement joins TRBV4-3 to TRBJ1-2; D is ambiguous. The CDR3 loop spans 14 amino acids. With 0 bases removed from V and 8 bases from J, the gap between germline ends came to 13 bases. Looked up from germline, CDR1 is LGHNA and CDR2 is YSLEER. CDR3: CASSQDRLARGYTF. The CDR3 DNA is TGCGCCAGCAGCCAAGACAGGCTCGCTCGAGGCTACACCTTC.

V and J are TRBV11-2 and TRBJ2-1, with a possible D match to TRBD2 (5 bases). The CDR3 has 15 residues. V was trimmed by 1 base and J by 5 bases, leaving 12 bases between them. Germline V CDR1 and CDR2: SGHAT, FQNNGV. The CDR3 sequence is CASSLGVYGNNEQFF. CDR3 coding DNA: TGTGCCAGCAGCTTAGGGGTATACGGGAACAATGAGCAGTTCTTC.

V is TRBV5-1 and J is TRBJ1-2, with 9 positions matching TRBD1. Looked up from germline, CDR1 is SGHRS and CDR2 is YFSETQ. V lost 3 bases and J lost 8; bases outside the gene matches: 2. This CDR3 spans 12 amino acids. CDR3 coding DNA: TGCGCCAGCAGCTGGGACAGGGACGGCTACACCTTC. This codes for CASSWDRDGYTF.

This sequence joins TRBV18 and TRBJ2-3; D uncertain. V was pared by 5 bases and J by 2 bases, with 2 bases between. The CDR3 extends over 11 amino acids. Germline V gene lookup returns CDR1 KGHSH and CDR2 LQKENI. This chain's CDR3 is CASSYTDTQYF. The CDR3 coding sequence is TGTGCCAGCTCATACACAGATACGCAGTATTTT.

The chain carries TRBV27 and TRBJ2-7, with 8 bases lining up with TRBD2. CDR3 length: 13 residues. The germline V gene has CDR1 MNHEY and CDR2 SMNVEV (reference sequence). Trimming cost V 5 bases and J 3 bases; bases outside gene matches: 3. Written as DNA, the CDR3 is TGTGCCAGCAGTATCGGGACTAGCTACGAGCAGTACTTC. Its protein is CASSIGTSYEQYF.